A selection of T cell receptor beta chains follows, all from one sample in a study of spatial heterogeneity in lung cancer. MiXCR, run by TCRdb on the 5' RACE reads, gives a single entry per CDR3 protein. This table holds over 1,400 distinct CDR3 sequences, approximately 24% found once. The sequenced sample was lung tumor tissue, obtained at surgery. These receptors were taken from a female donor with early-stage non-small cell lung cancer. CDR3s include the opening cysteine and the closing phenylalanine or tryptophan. D genes are given only for firm matches. Clone size appears in some rows only: once, few, many, or a class for an expanded clone.

v_gene	abundance	j_gene	d_gene	CDR3nt	CDR3aa
TRBV5-6	large	TRBJ1-5	.	TGTGCCAGCAGCCTGGGGACCTATCAGCCCCAGCATTTT	CASSLGTYQPQHF
TRBV2	large	TRBJ2-1	TRBD2	TGTGCCAGCAGTGGGGGTTTTAGCGGGAGCTCCTACAATGAGCAGTTCTTC	CASSGGFSGSSYNEQFF
TRBV28	large	TRBJ2-5	.	TGTGCCAGCAGTTTTGTCGAACTCAGGGAGACCCAGTACTTC	CASSFVELRETQYF
TRBV3-1	.	TRBJ2-7	.	TGTGCCAGCAGCCAAGATCACGACGAGCAGTACTTC	CASSQDHDEQYF
TRBV27	.	TRBJ2-7	.	TGTGCCAGCAGTCCCGGGAACTACGAGCAGTACTTC	CASSPGNYEQYF
TRBV12-3/TRBV12-4	medium-sized	TRBJ2-6	.	TGTGCCAGCTTACTCTCTGGGGCCAACGTCCTGACTTTC	CASLLSGANVLTF
TRBV5-1	large	TRBJ2-1	TRBD1	TGCGCCAGCAGCTTGACAGGGGGCTACAATGAGCAGTTCTTC	CASSLTGGYNEQFF
TRBV20-1	few	TRBJ1-2	TRBD1	TGCAGTGTCGGGGACAGAACGTATGGCTACACCTTC	CSVGDRTYGYTF
TRBV7-3	medium-sized	TRBJ2-1	TRBD1	TGTGCCAGCAGCCCAGGACAGGTTCAGTTCTTC	CASSPGQVQFF
TRBV2	.	TRBJ2-1	.	TGTGCCAGCCGAGAGGGCGCCGGAGGCTCGCATGAGCAGTTCTTC	CASREGAGGSHEQFF
TRBV5-1	.	TRBJ1-2	.	TGCGCCAGCAGCTTGAACCGGAATGGCTACACCTTC	CASSLNRNGYTF
TRBV20-1	few	TRBJ2-3	.	TGCAGTGCTAGTAATGGGGACCCTGGGGACACAGATACGCAGTATTTT	CSASNGDPGDTDTQYF
TRBV3-1	medium-sized	TRBJ2-7	TRBD2	TGTGCCAGCAGCCAGAGACTAGCGGTCTACGAGCAGTACTTC	CASSQRLAVYEQYF
TRBV1	large	TRBJ2-3	.	TGCACCAGCAGCCAAGCGACTAGCGGGACCACAGATACGCAGTATTTT	CTSSQATSGTTDTQYF
TRBV20-1	medium-sized	TRBJ2-5	TRBD2	TGCAGTGTCGAGACTAGCGGGAAGGAGACCCAGTACTTC	CSVETSGKETQYF
TRBV4-1	.	TRBJ2-1	.	TGCGCCAGCAGCCAAAATCTGAGGGGTACGGCTGAGCAGTTCTTC	CASSQNLRGTAEQFF
TRBV7-9	.	TRBJ1-2	.	TGTGCCAGCAGTCCACTACCAGGGGAAGGTTCAGCTAACTATGGCTACACCTTC	CASSPLPGEGSANYGYTF
TRBV5-1	medium-sized	TRBJ1-2	.	TGCGCCAGCAGCCGAGGGACGGGCCAATTAGCTAACTATGGCTACACCTTC	CASSRGTGQLANYGYTF
TRBV3-1	.	TRBJ2-1	.	TGTGCCAGCAGCCACGAGACTAGGGAGCAGTTCTTC	CASSHETREQFF
TRBV11-3	.	TRBJ2-3	.	TGTGCCAGCAGCTTAGTGGGGGTCCTCATATTCACAGATACGCAGTATTTT	CASSLVGVLIFTDTQYF
TRBV28	large	TRBJ2-5	.	TGTGCCAGCAGCCCCCGACGCGGCCAGTACTTC	CASSPRRGQYF
TRBV7-9	.	TRBJ1-3	.	TGTGCCAGCAGATTACAGGGAGTAAACACCATATATTTT	CASRLQGVNTIYF
TRBV3-1	.	TRBJ2-6	.	TGTGCCAGCAGCCATGGCAGCTCTGGGGCCAACGTCCTGACTTTC	CASSHGSSGANVLTF
TRBV7-2	.	TRBJ1-1	TRBD1	TGTGCCAGCAGCTTGACAGGGCGCACTGAAGCTTTCTTT	CASSLTGRTEAFF
TRBV20-1	large	TRBJ2-1	.	TGCAGTGCTAGCGAGAACACTTACAATGAGCAGTTCTTC	CSASENTYNEQFF
TRBV20-1	few	TRBJ2-3	.	TGCAGTGCTAGAGGGGGGTCGGGAGAGGCAGATACGCAGTATTTT	CSARGGSGEADTQYF
TRBV30	.	TRBJ1-2	TRBD1	TGTGCCTGGCGACAGGGGGAATACTATGGCTACACCTTC	CAWRQGEYYGYTF
TRBV29-1	large	TRBJ1-2	.	TGCAGCGTTGAAGACAGGTTCTATGGCTACACCTTC	CSVEDRFYGYTF
TRBV6-2/TRBV6-3	large	TRBJ1-5	TRBD1	TGTGCCAGCAGTTCCACCAGAACAGGGGGGAATCAGCCCCAGCATTTT	CASSSTRTGGNQPQHF